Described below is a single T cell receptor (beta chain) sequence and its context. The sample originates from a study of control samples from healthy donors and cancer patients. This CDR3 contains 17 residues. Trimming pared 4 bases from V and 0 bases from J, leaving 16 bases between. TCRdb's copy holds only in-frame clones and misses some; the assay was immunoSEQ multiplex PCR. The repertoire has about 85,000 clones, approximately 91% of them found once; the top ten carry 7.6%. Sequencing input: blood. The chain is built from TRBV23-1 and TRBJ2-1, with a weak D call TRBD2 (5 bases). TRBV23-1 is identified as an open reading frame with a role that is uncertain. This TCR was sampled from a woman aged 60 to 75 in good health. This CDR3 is CASSPLGRAPSYNEQFF. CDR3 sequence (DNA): TGCGCCAGCAGTCCTCTAGGGCGGGCGCCCTCCTACAATGAGCAGTTCTTC.